The T cell receptor beta chain under discussion was sequenced for a study of graft-versus-host responses after intestinal transplantation. Plating combined roughly 200,000 CFSE-labeled responder cells with roughly 200,000 irradiated, violet-dye-labeled stimulator cells. After the reaction, the investigators sorted the proliferating CFSE-low CD3+CD4+ and CD3+CD8+ responders. This clone was seen only a few times. The study's findings and limits: The recipient marrow held GvH clones, and some of them showed up first in ileum or blood.

Repertoires were generated with immunoSEQ multiplex PCR, while TCRdb's copy carries only in-frame clones and drops some. Here the sample spans roughly 21,000 clones, roughly 43% being singletons. From germline, CDR1 is MNHEY and CDR2 SVGAGI. J gave up 3 bases and V 6 bases, and 4 bases lay outside the gene matches. CDR3 length: 14 amino acids. This receptor was taken from a human patient who received an intestinal transplant. Sequenced material: alloreactive CD8+ T cells from a mixed lymphocyte reaction culture, taken before intestinal transplant. As for subset: CFSE-low proliferating T cells sorted from roughly six-day pre-transplant mixed lymphocyte reaction (GvH or HvG direction). The V and J genes are TRBV6-5 and TRBJ2-2; 7 nucleotides match TRBD2. CDR3 sequence: CASRGGSYTGELFF. The CDR3 nucleotides read TGTGCCAGCAGGGGGGGGAGTTACACCGGGGAGCTGTTTTTT.